This is a list of T cell receptor beta chains from one sample in a study of T-cell memory formation after mild COVID-19. One entry per CDR3 protein, called by TCRdb with MiXCR from the 5' RACE reads. Of about 560,000 distinct CDR3 sequences detected, around 15% appear once; the ten largest clones hold roughly 7.8%. The sequenced sample was PBMCs or a T cell subset sorted from them (not recorded which). Every receptor here comes from an adult woman who had mild COVID-19 (a few samples of this study predate the infection). Cell type and time point are not known. The CDR3 runs from the conserved cysteine through the conserved F or W. D genes are given only for firm matches. Not all rows give a size; the values are once, few, many and, for expanded clones, a class.

J	V	D	size	CDR3	DNA
TRBJ1-2	TRBV3-1	NA	NA	CASMGGSNYGYTF	TGTGCCAGCATGGGAGGGTCGAACTATGGCTACACCTTC
TRBJ2-7	TRBV11-2	TRBD2	few	CASSGTSGRSYEQYF	TGTGCCAGCAGCGGGACTAGCGGGAGATCCTACGAGCAGTACTTC
TRBJ2-1	TRBV28	TRBD2	NA	CASSLSSGRAGYEQFF	TGTGCCAGCAGTTTGAGTAGCGGGAGGGCCGGGTATGAGCAGTTCTTC
TRBJ2-2	TRBV7-8	TRBD2	few	CASSPREGSNTGELFF	TGTGCCAGCAGCCCCCGGGAGGGCTCGAACACCGGGGAGCTGTTTTTT
TRBJ2-2	TRBV24-1	NA	NA	CATRRGTGELFF	TGTGCCACCAGGCGGGGAACCGGGGAGCTGTTTTTT
TRBJ2-2	TRBV4-1	NA	few	CASSQGPGANTGELFF	TGCGCCAGCAGCCAAGGCCCAGGGGCGAACACCGGGGAGCTGTTTTTT
TRBJ2-1	TRBV12-3/TRBV12-4	TRBD2	many	CASSLALAGGGEYNEQFF	TGTGCCAGCAGTTTAGCACTAGCGGGGGGTGGAGAGTACAATGAGCAGTTCTTC
TRBJ1-2	TRBV5-1	TRBD1	many	CASSSGQGGYGYTF	TGTGCCAGCAGTTCAGGACAGGGTGGCTATGGCTACACCTTC
TRBJ2-2	TRBV7-6	NA	many	CASSLRDPGSTGAGELFF	TGTGCCAGCAGCTTAAGGGATCCGGGATCCACGGGGGCCGGGGAGCTGTTTTTT
TRBJ2-5	TRBV5-1	NA	NA	CASKAGASGPETQYF	TGCGCCAGCAAAGCAGGGGCGAGCGGACCAGAGACCCAGTACTTC
TRBJ2-4	TRBV21-1	NA	NA	CASSTKPPAKNIQYF	TGTGCCAGCAGCACCAAACCCCCAGCCAAAAACATTCAGTACTTC
TRBJ2-1	TRBV18	TRBD2	NA	CASSPTQGGTTLEQFF	TGTGCCAGCTCACCAACTCAGGGAGGGACTACTCTTGAGCAGTTCTTC
TRBJ1-2	TRBV2	NA	many	CASSDEGYGYTF	TGTGCCAGCAGCGACGAGGGATATGGCTACACCTTC
TRBJ2-3	TRBV24-1	TRBD2	NA	CATSDLFPAGDQDTQYF	TGTGCCACCAGTGATTTGTTTCCAGCGGGAGATCAAGATACGCAGTATTTT
TRBJ1-1	TRBV7-9	NA	NA	CASSFSQLMNTEAFF	TGTGCCAGCAGCTTCTCCCAGCTAATGAACACTGAAGCTTTCTTT
TRBJ2-3	TRBV12-3/TRBV12-4	TRBD1	NA	CASSPGTGGLDTQYF	TGTGCCAGCAGTCCCGGGACAGGGGGATTAGATACGCAGTATTTT
TRBJ2-5	TRBV7-7	TRBD2	NA	CASSLGVAGVLETQYF	TGTGCTAGCAGCTTAGGGGTAGCGGGAGTTTTGGAGACCCAGTACTTC
TRBJ1-4	TRBV4-1	NA	many	CASSQDIVGDTQEKLFF	TGCGCCAGCAGCCAAGATATTGTAGGGGATACGCAAGAAAAACTGTTTTTT
TRBJ2-6	TRBV7-8	NA	NA	CASSLSHQGPPSGANVLTF	TGTGCCAGCAGCTTATCCCACCAGGGACCTCCCTCTGGGGCCAACGTCCTGACTTTC
TRBJ2-3	TRBV20-1	TRBD2	NA	CSALTSGTDTQYF	TGCAGTGCTCTAACTAGCGGCACAGATACGCAGTATTTT
TRBJ1-2	TRBV20-1	NA	few	CSARNLLTSEDGYTF	TGCAGTGCTAGGAACCTGCTAACCAGTGAGGATGGCTACACCTTC
TRBJ1-2	TRBV27	NA	NA	CASSSGDRAYYGYTF	TGTGCCAGCAGTTCAGGAGACAGAGCTTATTATGGCTACACCTTC
TRBJ2-5	TRBV4-1	NA	NA	CASSQEDGVETQYF	TGCGCCAGCAGCCAAGAAGATGGCGTAGAGACCCAGTACTTC
TRBJ2-7	TRBV5-4	NA	NA	CASSPTSLHEQYF	TGTGCCAGCAGCCCGACTAGTTTGCACGAGCAGTACTTC
TRBJ2-7	TRBV5-1	TRBD1	NA	CASALGAGGEQYF	TGCGCCAGCGCCTTGGGGGCAGGGGGCGAGCAGTACTTC
TRBJ1-2	TRBV18	TRBD1	few	CASSPTTPETGDGYTF	TGTGCCAGCTCACCTACCACCCCGGAAACAGGGGATGGCTACACCTTC
TRBJ2-1	TRBV20-1	TRBD2	few	CSASGTSVYNEQFF	TGCAGTGCTTCCGGGACTAGCGTTTACAATGAGCAGTTCTTC
TRBJ2-7	TRBV7-6	NA	NA	CASSTRDGRNHEQYF	TGTGCCAGCAGCACCCGGGACGGCCGAAACCACGAGCAGTACTTC
TRBJ2-7	TRBV3-1	TRBD2	many	CASSQLLTSGSSYEQYF	TGTGCCAGCAGCCAACTACTGACTAGCGGATCCTCCTACGAGCAGTACTTC
TRBJ1-3	TRBV7-2	NA	few	CASSLGPFSLSSGNTIYF	TGTGCCAGCAGCTTAGGCCCCTTCTCCCTGAGCTCTGGAAACACCATATATTTT
TRBJ2-7	TRBV3-1	NA	NA	CASSHGTYEQYF	TGTGCCAGCAGCCATGGCACCTACGAGCAGTACTTC
TRBJ2-1	TRBV7-8	NA	NA	CASSADGWKQFF	TGTGCCAGCAGCGCCGATGGGTGGAAGCAGTTCTTC
TRBJ2-3	TRBV29-1	TRBD2	NA	CSVGEREGTDTQYF	TGCAGCGTTGGCGAGCGGGAGGGCACAGATACGCAGTATTTT
TRBJ1-1	TRBV4-1	NA	NA	CASSHRFVVGTGPRNTEAFF	TGCGCCAGCAGCCACCGATTCGTTGTCGGAACAGGGCCGAGGAACACTGAAGCTTTCTTT
TRBJ2-5	TRBV12-3/TRBV12-4	NA	NA	CASSPRTVTPLQETQYF	TGTGCCAGCAGTCCAAGGACAGTTACCCCGCTCCAAGAGACCCAGTACTTC